The clone carrying this T cell receptor (beta chain) was seen only a few times. This CDR3 has 16 residues. Trimming took 3 bases from V and 0 from J, leaving 13 bases between them. In germline, CDR1 is SGHTA, CDR2 FQGNSA. This specimen comes from a study of T-cell memory formation after mild COVID-19. From 5'RACE with constant-segment primers came TCR alpha and TCR beta cDNA libraries that carried sample barcodes and UMIs. TCRdb ran MiXCR on the 5' RACE reads and lists one entry per CDR3 protein. The sample records roughly 310,000 distinct CDR3 sequences, about 16% being singletons. The chain employs TRBV7-2 and TRBJ2-3; maybe TRBD2 (6 bases). The source material was PBMCs or a T cell subset sorted from them (not recorded which). The clonotype originates from a man younger than 30 who had mild COVID-19 (a few samples of this study predate the infection). Cell type and time point are not known. The chain's CDR3 is CASSFYGGASTDTQYF. In nucleotides, the CDR3 is TGTGCCAGCAGCTTTTATGGCGGGGCTAGCACAGATACGCAGTATTTT.